This T cell receptor (beta chain) was documented in a study of T cells in Graves' hyperthyroidism and ophthalmopathy. Amplification of TCR beta CDR3 regions was performed using RNA transcripts as template. A first-round RT-PCR of the TCR CDR3 used the HTBI primer set. TCRdb passed the multiplex PCR reads through MiXCR, listing each CDR3 protein once. The table shows fewer than 450,000 distinct CDR3 sequences, with roughly 17% occurring only once. Subjects aged 18 to 65 presented with newly diagnosed hyperthyroidism of less than 2 months' duration. Any symptoms of ophthalmopathy came after the first hyperthyroidism diagnosis, from which the blood sample dates. The CDR3 sequence is 16 residues long. From germline, CDR1 is SGHAT and CDR2 FQNNGV. Between the trimmed V and J ends, which lost 3 bases and 1 base, there was a span of 15 bases. This clonotype has a count of ten or more. Its specificity is unknown.

Study-level findings and limits: Blood held most thyroid clonotypes expanded above 0.001 frequency.

This TCR was sampled from a woman between 25 and 40 years old with Graves' hyperthyroidism that later progressed to Graves' ophthalmopathy. Sequencing was performed on blood. The genes are TRBV11-2 and TRBJ1-1; D is perhaps TRBD1 (6 bases). The CDR3 region is CASSFFLGHANTEAFF. The CDR3 coding sequence is TGTGCCAGCAGCTTTTTCCTGGGACACGCGAACACTGAAGCTTTCTTT.